This T cell receptor (beta chain) was recovered during a study of CD8+ T cells in alopecia areata. Study-level findings and limits: Against the mouse data, patients shared TCRs less clearly, possibly for HLA reasons. Among the cells sequenced in scalp samples are also the resident alphabeta T cells of normal skin.

Sequencing templates came from extracted RNA that was reverse transcribed into cDNA. This table comes from immunoSEQ multiplex PCR, and its TCRdb copy is limited to in-frame clones, with some not included. The profile shows roughly 250,000 clones, about 68% of them singletons. With respect to this clone: The antigen remains undetermined.

V shed 5 bases and J 4 bases; nucleotides not matched to a gene: 5. This CDR3 is built from 15 residues. From germline, CDR1 is MNHEY and CDR2 SMNVEV (reference sequence). The chain couples TRBV27 to TRBJ1-4; TRBD1 agrees at 9 bases. The sample was CD4+ T cells sorted from blood, taken at week 0. The clonotype comes from a human donor with alopecia areata. CDR3 sequence (DNA): TGTGCCAGCAGTCTGGACAGGGGAAATAATGAAAAACTGTTTTTT. It yields the protein CASSLDRGNNEKLFF.